The T cell receptor (beta chain) under discussion was sequenced for a study of CD8+CD57+ T cells in acquired aplastic anemia. Study in general: DNA per sorted CD4+ or CD8+ sample ranged about 0.17 to 30 ug, averaging roughly 3.2 ug.

Germline V gene lookup returns CDR1 MNHEY and CDR2 SVGEGT. This CDR3 has 20 amino acids. V lost 0 bases to trimming and J lost 0 bases, with 18 bases between them. It was patients with CD8+CD57+ cell expansion by flow cytometry who were chosen for sequencing. With no exception, the patients had severe acquired aplastic anemia. Genomic DNA acted as the template from which TCR beta VDJ combination and CDR3 sequence profiling were carried out. TCRdb independently ran MiXCR on the reads; one entry per CDR3 protein. There are about 470,000 distinct CDR3 sequences in the sample; about a third occur only once, and 0.7% to 1% lies in the top ten.

This rearrangement joins TRBV6-2 or TRBV6-3 to TRBJ1-6; unclear D gene. Sequenced material: sorted CD4+, CD8+, or CD8+CD57+ T cells (not recorded which) from PBMCs. This receptor was identified in a human donor with aplastic anemia. CDR3: CASSYSRADGHSSYNSPLHF. CDR3 sequence (DNA): TGTGCCAGCAGTTACTCTAGGGCAGATGGGCATAGCTCCTATAATTCACCCCTCCACTTT.